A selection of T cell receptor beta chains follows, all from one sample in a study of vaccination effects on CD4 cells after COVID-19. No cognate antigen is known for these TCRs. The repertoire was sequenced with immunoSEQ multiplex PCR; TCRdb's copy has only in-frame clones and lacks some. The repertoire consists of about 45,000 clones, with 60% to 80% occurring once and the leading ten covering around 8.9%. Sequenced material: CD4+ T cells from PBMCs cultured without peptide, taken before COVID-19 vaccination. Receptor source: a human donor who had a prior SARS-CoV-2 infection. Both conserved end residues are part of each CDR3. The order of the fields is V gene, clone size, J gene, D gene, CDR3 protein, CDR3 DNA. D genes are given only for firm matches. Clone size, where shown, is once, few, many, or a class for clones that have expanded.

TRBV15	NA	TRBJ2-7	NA	CATSRDIGPYEQYF	TGTGCCACCAGCAGAGATATAGGCCCCTACGAGCAGTACTTC
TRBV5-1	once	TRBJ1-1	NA	CASSLVQRATEAFF	TGCGCCAGCAGCTTGGTTCAGCGGGCTACTGAAGCTTTCTTT
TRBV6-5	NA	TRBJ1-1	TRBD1	CASSSPQTGFAEAFF	TGTGCCAGCAGTTCCCCCCAGACAGGGTTCGCTGAAGCTTTCTTT
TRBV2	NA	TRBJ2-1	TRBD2	CASSEQGLAGYNEQFF	TGTGCCAGCAGTGAACAGGGACTAGCGGGGTACAATGAGCAGTTCTTC
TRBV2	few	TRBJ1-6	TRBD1	CASISGTGYSPLHF	TGTGCCAGCATATCTGGGACAGGGTATTCACCCCTCCACTTT
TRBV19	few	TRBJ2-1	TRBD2	CASSIGTSSYNEQFF	TGTGCCAGTAGTATAGGGACTAGCTCCTACAATGAGCAGTTCTTC
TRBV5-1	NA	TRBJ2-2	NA	CASSLAVGTGELFF	TGCGCCAGCAGCTTGGCGGTTGGGACCGGGGAGCTGTTTTTT
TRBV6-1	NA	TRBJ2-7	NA	CASSEAFRVIGSYEQYF	TGTGCCAGCAGTGAAGCTTTCCGGGTTATAGGGTCCTACGAGCAGTACTTC
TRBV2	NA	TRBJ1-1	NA	CASSVGPARGAFF	TGTGCCAGCAGTGTAGGGCCGGCCAGGGGAGCTTTCTTT
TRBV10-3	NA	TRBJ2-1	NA	CATSWVGGGAYNEQFF	TGTGCCACGTCGTGGGTCGGGGGCGGCGCCTACAATGAGCAGTTCTTC
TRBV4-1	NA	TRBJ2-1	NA	CASSHPTSRGAVEQFF	TGCGCCAGCAGCCATCCTACTAGCCGGGGGGCCGTTGAGCAGTTCTTC
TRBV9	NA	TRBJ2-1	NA	CASSVAVGDRSYNEQFF	TGTGCCAGCAGCGTAGCTGTGGGGGACCGCTCCTACAATGAGCAGTTCTTC
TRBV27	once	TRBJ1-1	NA	CASKLYFNTEAFF	TGTGCCAGCAAACTGTACTTCAACACTGAAGCTTTCTTT
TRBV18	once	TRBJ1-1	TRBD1	CASSPLAGQDTEAFF	TGTGCCAGCTCACCACTAGCCGGACAGGACACTGAAGCTTTCTTT
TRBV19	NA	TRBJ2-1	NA	CASRIKDSNREQFF	TGTGCCAGTAGGATTAAAGACAGTAACAGGGAGCAGTTCTTC
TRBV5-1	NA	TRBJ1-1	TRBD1	CASSSDRVTEAFF	TGCGCCAGCAGCTCGGACAGGGTCACTGAAGCTTTCTTT
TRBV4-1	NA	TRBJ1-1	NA	CASSPRLPLMNTEAFF	TGCGCCAGCAGCCCCCGCCTTCCCCTGATGAACACTGAAGCTTTCTTT
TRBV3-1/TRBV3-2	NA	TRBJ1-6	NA	CASSQDLGLNSPLHF	TGTGCCAGCAGCCAAGATCTGGGTCTTAATTCACCCCTCCACTTT
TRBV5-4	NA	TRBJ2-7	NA	CASSLGEHEVYEQYF	TGTGCCAGCAGCTTGGGAGAACACGAAGTCTACGAGCAGTACTTC
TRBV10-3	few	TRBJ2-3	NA	CAISDSDTQYF	TGTGCCATCAGTGACTCAGATACGCAGTATTTT
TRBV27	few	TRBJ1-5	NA	CASSLSWGQPQHF	TGTGCCAGCAGTTTATCTTGGGGTCAGCCCCAGCATTTT
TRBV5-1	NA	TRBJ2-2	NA	CASSLGTAGTGELFF	TGCGCCAGCAGCTTGGGGACTGCAGGCACCGGGGAGCTGTTTTTT
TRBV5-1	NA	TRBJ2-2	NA	CASSLSTGANTGELFF	TGCGCCAGCAGCTTGTCCACAGGAGCTAACACCGGGGAGCTGTTTTTT
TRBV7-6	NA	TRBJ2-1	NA	CASSGDVEQFF	TGTGCCAGCAGCGGGGACGTTGAGCAGTTCTTC
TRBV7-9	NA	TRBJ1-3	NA	CASSSSPGVGSGNTIYF	TGTGCCAGCAGCTCTAGCCCAGGCGTGGGTTCTGGAAACACCATATATTTT
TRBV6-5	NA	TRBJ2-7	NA	CASSPYMGIYEQYF	TGTGCCAGCAGTCCCTACATGGGAATCTACGAGCAGTACTTC
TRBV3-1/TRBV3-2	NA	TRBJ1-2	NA	CASSHARGGYTF	TGTGCCAGCAGTCACGCCCGAGGTGGCTACACCTTC
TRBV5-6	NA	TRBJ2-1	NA	CASSPTGLNEQFF	TGTGCCAGCAGTCCTACGGGACTCAATGAGCAGTTCTTC
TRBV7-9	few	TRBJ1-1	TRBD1	CASSFMGQGNTEAFF	TGTGCCAGCAGCTTTATGGGACAGGGGAACACTGAAGCTTTCTTT
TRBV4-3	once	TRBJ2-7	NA	CASSQDRRQGERGIYEQYF	TGCGCCAGCAGCCAAGATAGGAGACAGGGCGAGCGGGGGATCTACGAGCAGTACTTC
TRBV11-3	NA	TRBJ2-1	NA	CASSSLPYNEQFF	TGTGCCAGCAGCTCGTTACCCTACAATGAGCAGTTCTTC
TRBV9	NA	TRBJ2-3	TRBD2	CASGSSISGSGDTQYF	TGTGCCAGCGGCTCCTCCATTAGCGGGAGCGGAGATACGCAGTATTTT
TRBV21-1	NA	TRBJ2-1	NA	CASSKEGVGSSNQDEQFF	TGTGCCAGCAGCAAAGAAGGGGTCGGGTCTAGTAATCAGGATGAGCAGTTCTTC